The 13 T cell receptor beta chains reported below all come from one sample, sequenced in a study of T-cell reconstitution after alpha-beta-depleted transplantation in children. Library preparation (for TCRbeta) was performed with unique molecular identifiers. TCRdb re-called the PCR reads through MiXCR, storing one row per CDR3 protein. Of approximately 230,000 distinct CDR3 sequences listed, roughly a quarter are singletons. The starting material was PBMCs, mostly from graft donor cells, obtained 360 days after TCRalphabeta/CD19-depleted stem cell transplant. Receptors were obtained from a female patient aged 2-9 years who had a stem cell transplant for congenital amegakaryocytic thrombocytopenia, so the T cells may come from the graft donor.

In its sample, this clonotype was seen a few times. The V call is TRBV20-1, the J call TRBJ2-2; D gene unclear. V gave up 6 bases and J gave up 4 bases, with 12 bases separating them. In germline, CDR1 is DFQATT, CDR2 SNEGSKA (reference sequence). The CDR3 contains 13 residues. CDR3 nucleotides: TGCAGTGCGAAGGTTGGCGTCACCGGGGAGCTGTTTTTT. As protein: CSAKVGVTGELFF.

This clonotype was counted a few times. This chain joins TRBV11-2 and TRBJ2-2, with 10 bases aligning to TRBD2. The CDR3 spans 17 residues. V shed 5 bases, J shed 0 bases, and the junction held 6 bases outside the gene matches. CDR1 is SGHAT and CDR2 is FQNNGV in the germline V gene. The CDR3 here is CASSQGLASANTGELFF. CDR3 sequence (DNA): TGTGCCAGCAGCCAGGGACTAGCGTCCGCGAACACCGGGGAGCTGTTTTTT.

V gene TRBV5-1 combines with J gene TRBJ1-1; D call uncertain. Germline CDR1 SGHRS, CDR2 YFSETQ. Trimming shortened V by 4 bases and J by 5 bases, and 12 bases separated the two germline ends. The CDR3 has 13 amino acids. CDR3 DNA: TGCGCCAGCAGCCCAAGGGTGGATACTGAAGCTTTCTTT. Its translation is CASSPRVDTEAFF.

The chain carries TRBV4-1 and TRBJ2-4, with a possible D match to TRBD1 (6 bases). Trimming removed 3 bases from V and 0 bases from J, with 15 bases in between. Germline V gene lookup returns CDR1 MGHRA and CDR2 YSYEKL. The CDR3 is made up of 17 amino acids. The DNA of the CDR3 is TGCGCCAGCAGCCACCTTGGGCAGGGGATAGCCAAAAACATTCAGTACTTC. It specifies CASSHLGQGIAKNIQYF.

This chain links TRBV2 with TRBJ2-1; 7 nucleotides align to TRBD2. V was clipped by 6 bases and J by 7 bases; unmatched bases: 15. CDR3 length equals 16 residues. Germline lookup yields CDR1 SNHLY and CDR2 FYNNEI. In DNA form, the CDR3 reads TGTGCCAGCAGAAAACTAGCGTCCGGGCGGATGAATGAGCAGTTCTTC. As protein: CASRKLASGRMNEQFF.

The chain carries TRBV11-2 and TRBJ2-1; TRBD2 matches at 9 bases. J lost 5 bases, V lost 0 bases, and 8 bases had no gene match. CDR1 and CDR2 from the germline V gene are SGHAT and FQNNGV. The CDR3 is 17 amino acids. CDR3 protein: CASSLEPELAGHNEQFF. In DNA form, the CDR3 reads TGTGCCAGCAGCTTAGAACCAGAACTAGCGGGTCACAATGAGCAGTTCTTC.

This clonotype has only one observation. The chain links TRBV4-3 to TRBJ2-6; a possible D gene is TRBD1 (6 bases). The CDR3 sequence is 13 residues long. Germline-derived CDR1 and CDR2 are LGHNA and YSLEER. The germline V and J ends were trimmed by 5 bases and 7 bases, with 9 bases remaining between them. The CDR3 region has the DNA TGCGCCAGCAGCGTACAGGGCGCCAACGTCCTGACTTTC. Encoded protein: CASSVQGANVLTF.

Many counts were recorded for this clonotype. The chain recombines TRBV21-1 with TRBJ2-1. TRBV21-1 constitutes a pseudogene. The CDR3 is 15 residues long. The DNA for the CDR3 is TGTGCCAGCAGCAACCCTAGGGATGCCTACAATGAGCAGTTCTTC. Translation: CASSNPRDAYNEQFF.

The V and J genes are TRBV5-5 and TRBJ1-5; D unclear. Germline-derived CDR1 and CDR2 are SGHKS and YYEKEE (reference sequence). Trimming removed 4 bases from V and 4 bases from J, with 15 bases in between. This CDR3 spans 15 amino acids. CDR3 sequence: CASSANRGGNQPQHF. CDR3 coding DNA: TGTGCCAGCAGCGCGAACCGGGGAGGGAATCAGCCCCAGCATTTT.

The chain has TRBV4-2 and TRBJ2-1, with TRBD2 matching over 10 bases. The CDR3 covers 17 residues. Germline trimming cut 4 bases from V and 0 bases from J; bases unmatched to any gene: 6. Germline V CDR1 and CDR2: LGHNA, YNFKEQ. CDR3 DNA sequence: TGTGCCAGCAGCCGGGGACTAGCGACCTCCTCCTACAATGAGCAGTTCTTC. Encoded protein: CASSRGLATSSYNEQFF.

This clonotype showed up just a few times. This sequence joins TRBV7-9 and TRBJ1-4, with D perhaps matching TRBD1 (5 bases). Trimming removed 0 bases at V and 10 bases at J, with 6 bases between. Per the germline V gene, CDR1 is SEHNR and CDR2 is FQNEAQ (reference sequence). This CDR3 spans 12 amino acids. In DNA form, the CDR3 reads TGTGCCAGCAGCTTAGCTGGGGGAAAACTGTTTTTT. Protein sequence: CASSLAGGKLFF.

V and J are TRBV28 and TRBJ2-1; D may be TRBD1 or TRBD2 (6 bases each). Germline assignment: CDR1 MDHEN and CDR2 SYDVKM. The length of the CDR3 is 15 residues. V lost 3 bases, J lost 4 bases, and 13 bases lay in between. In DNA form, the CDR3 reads TGTGCCAGCAGTTTGATGGGGGGCTCGTACAATGAGCAGTTCTTC. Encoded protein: CASSLMGGSYNEQFF.

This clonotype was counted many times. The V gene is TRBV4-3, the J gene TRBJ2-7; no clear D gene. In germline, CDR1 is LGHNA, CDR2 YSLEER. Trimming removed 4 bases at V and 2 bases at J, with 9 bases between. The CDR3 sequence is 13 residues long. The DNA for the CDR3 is TGCGCCAGCAGCCGCGGCCTAGCCTACGAGCAGTACTTC. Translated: CASSRGLAYEQYF.